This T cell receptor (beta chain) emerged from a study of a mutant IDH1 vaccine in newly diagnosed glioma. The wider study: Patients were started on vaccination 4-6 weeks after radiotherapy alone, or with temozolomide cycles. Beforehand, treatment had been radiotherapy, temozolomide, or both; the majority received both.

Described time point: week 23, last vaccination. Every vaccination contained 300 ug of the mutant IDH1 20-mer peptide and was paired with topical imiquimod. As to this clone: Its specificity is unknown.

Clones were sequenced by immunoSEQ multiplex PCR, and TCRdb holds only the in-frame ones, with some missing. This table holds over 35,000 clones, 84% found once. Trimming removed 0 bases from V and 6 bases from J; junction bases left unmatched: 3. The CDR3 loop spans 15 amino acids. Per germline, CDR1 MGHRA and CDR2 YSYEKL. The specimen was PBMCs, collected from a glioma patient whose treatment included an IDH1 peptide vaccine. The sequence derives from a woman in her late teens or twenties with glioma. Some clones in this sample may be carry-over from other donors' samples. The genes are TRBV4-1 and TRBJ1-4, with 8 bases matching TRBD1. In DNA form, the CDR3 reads TGCGCCAGCAGCCAAGAGGAGGACAGGGATGAAAAACTGTTTTTT. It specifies CASSQEEDRDEKLFF.